Detailed here is one T cell receptor (beta chain). Assay used: immunoSEQ multiplex PCR; TCRdb lists only in-frame clones, some missing. The sample lists 100,000 to 150,000 clones, approximately 87% occurring once. This sample stems from a study of control samples from healthy donors and cancer patients. CDR3 length equals 18 residues. The sample was blood. The sequence derives from a man aged 60 to 75 in good health. The V call is TRBV21-1, the J call TRBJ1-1; the DNA was not used to check the table's D call, TRBD1. TRBV21-1 is labeled a pseudogene. CDR3 residues: CASSKNCRTGVGDTEAFF. The CDR3 bases are TGTGCCAGCAGCAAAAATTGTCGAACAGGGGTTGGTGACACTGAAGCTTTCTTT.